The 29 T cell receptor beta chains given below trace back to one sample, sequenced in a study of STAT5B mutations in CD4+ large granular lymphocyte leukemia. Sequencing was performed with immunoSEQ multiplex PCR; in TCRdb, only in-frame clones are kept and a portion is missing. The sample holds 20,000 to 25,000 clones, about 80% seen once. Material for sequencing was CD4+ T cells from blood buffy coats. The receptors come from a human donor in good health.

The chain joins TRBV9 to TRBJ2-1, with a possible D match to TRBD2 (5 bases). Germline V gene lookup returns CDR1 SGDLS and CDR2 YYNGEE. There are 15 residues in the CDR3. V was cut by 0 bases and J by 8 bases, with 15 bases left in between. The DNA of the CDR3 is TGTGCCAGCAGCGTAGGGTGGGGAGATGGAGATGAGCAGTTCTTC. Its translation is CASSVGWGDGDEQFF.

V usage is TRBV30 and J usage is TRBJ2-3, with D possibly called TRBD1 or TRBD2 (5 bases each). This CDR3 comprises 15 residues. Germline V gene sequence: CDR1 GTSNPN, CDR2 SVGIG (reference sequence). V shed 2 bases and J shed 2 bases, with 14 bases lying between them. CDR3 region: CAWSTEGPDTDTQYF. CDR3 DNA sequence: TGTGCCTGGAGTACCGAGGGACCGGACACAGATACGCAGTATTTT.

The chain uses TRBV4-1 and TRBJ1-3; perhaps TRBD1 as D (5 bases). Per germline, CDR1 MGHRA and CDR2 YSYEKL. Trimming took off 2 bases at V and 2 bases at J, with 10 bases between the two ends. CDR3 length equals 15 residues. In DNA, the CDR3 is TGCGCCAGCAGCCAACAGGGAAACCCTGGAAACACCATATATTTT. This codes for CASSQQGNPGNTIYF.

This clone was counted a single time. This chain links TRBV5-4 with TRBJ2-2, with a tentative D call TRBD1 (5 bases). The germline V gene encodes CDR1 SGHNT and CDR2 YYREEE (reference sequence). The CDR3 is 15 residues long. Trimming stripped 2 bases from V and 5 bases from J, with 13 bases between. Here the CDR3 DNA reads TGTGCCAGCAGCTTTAGGGGATCAGGGACCGGGGAGCTGTTTTTT. Translated, it gives CASSFRGSGTGELFF.

The J gene is TRBJ2-3, the V gene TRBV19, with D maybe TRBD1 (7 bases). V was clipped by 7 bases and J by 4 bases, with 12 bases between them. Per the germline V gene, CDR1 is LNHDA and CDR2 is SQIVND (reference sequence). The CDR3 has 13 amino acids. The CDR3 loop reads CASNTGEADTQYF. The CDR3 bases are TGTGCCAGTAATACAGGGGAGGCAGATACGCAGTATTTT.

The V gene is TRBV28, the J gene TRBJ1-6; D possibly corresponds to TRBD1 (5 bases). Trimming shortened V by 2 bases and J by 10 bases, and 6 bases separated the two germline ends. CDR3 length: 12 amino acids. CDR1 and CDR2 from the germline V gene are MDHEN and SYDVKM. The chain's CDR3 is CASSLGGSPLHF. The CDR3 nucleotides read TGTGCCAGCAGTTTAGGGGGGTCACCCCTCCACTTT.

V usage is TRBV5-6 and J usage is TRBJ1-6; 8 nucleotides line up with TRBD1. Trimming cost V 4 bases and J 10 bases; bases outside gene matches: 7. This CDR3 spans 14 amino acids. Germline CDR1 and CDR2: SGHDT and YYEEEE. CDR3 DNA sequence: TGTGCCAGCAGCCTTGGACAGGGACTGTCACCCCTCCACTTT. Translated, it gives CASSLGQGLSPLHF.

The chain combines TRBV10-3 with TRBJ2-7; D unresolved. Trimming cost V 0 bases and J 6 bases, with 18 bases left between them. The CDR3 runs to 16 residues. CDR1 is ENHRY, CDR2 SYGVKD, per germline. The CDR3 reads CAISESASLGIGEQYF. CDR3 DNA sequence: TGTGCCATCAGTGAGTCGGCTAGTCTCGGAATCGGCGAGCAGTACTTC.

Concerning this clone: The junction departs from germline at one end; a sequencing error may be responsible. The chain links TRBV7-7 to TRBJ2-1, with 13 bases lining up with TRBD2. Germline V gives CDR1 SSHAT, CDR2 FNYEAQ (reference sequence). This CDR3 has 15 amino acids. CDR3 DNA: TGTGCTAGCAGCACCGGGACTAGCGGGATGGATGAGCAGTTCTTC. Its translation: CASSTGTSGMDEQFF.

CDR3 in DNA: TGCAGCGTTGCCGGACCTAACAATGAGCAGTTCTTC. It specifies CSVAGPNNEQFF. The V and J genes are TRBV29-1 and TRBJ2-1, with D unclear. CDR3 size: 12 residues. Germline-derived CDR1 and CDR2 are SQVTM and ANQGSEA. Trimming took off 4 bases at V and 5 bases at J, with 9 bases between the two ends.

V usage is TRBV2 and J usage is TRBJ1-5, with D tentatively TRBD1 (5 bases). V lost 6 bases to trimming and J lost 0 bases, with 6 bases between them. Germline CDR1 is SNHLY and CDR2 is FYNNEI. The CDR3 runs to 13 residues. This CDR3 reads CASRGDSNQPQHF. CDR3 in DNA: TGTGCCAGCAGAGGGGATAGCAATCAGCCCCAGCATTTT.

This chain uses TRBV4-1 with TRBJ2-3, with 7 nucleotides matching TRBD1. This CDR3 comprises 15 residues. Trimming took 4 bases from V and 0 from J; bases not matched to a gene: 4. Germline values: CDR1 MGHRA, CDR2 YSYEKL. For the CDR3, the DNA is TGCGCCAGCAGCCGGGACAGCCTTAGCACAGATACGCAGTATTTT. Translated, it gives CASSRDSLSTDTQYF.

The V and J genes are TRBV9 and TRBJ2-1, with 16 nucleotides matching TRBD2. V lost 6 bases and J lost 8; bases outside the gene matches: 8. Germline CDR1 SGDLS, CDR2 YYNGEE. This CDR3 is built from 16 residues. CDR3 loop: CASTPGLAGGHDEQFF. CDR3 nucleotides: TGTGCCAGCACGCCGGGACTAGCGGGAGGGCATGATGAGCAGTTCTTC.

The chain couples TRBV30 to TRBJ2-1, with D unclear. This CDR3 has 12 residues. Trimming left V 2 bases short and J 5 bases short, with 7 bases between. Germline V gene lookup returns CDR1 GTSNPN and CDR2 SVGIG (reference sequence). The CDR3 sequence is CAWSSFNNEQFF. CDR3 sequence (DNA): TGTGCCTGGAGTTCCTTCAACAATGAGCAGTTCTTC. The full variable domain, rest sourced from reference TRBV30 and TRBJ2-1, is SQTIHQWPATLVQPVGSPLSLECTVEGTSNPNLYWYRQAAGRGLQLLFYSVGIGQISSEVPQNLSASRPQDRQFILSSKKLLLSDSGFYLCAWSSFNNEQFFGPGTRLTVL.

This clone is a singleton in its sample. The V gene is TRBV11-2, the J gene TRBJ2-1, with D tentatively TRBD2 (6 bases). Trimming removed 2 bases at V and 5 bases at J, with 10 bases between. Germline CDR1 SGHAT, CDR2 FQNNGV. This CDR3 region has 14 residues. CDR3 loop: CASSLTGGNNEQFF. The CDR3 region has the DNA TGTGCCAGCAGCTTAACCGGAGGGAACAATGAGCAGTTCTTC.

The rearrangement links TRBV11-3 to TRBJ2-1; 9 bases align to TRBD2. The CDR3 extends over 17 amino acids. J lost 8 bases, V lost 5 bases, and 16 bases had no gene match. Germline CDR1 reads SGHNT; CDR2 reads YENEEA. The DNA for the CDR3 is TGTGCCAGCAGCGGGCTAGCGGGACTTATCATGGGGCATGAGCAGTTCTTC. The encoded protein is CASSGLAGLIMGHEQFF.

The chain carries TRBV11-2 and TRBJ2-7; possible D gene TRBD2, 6 bases. Trimming pared 5 bases from V and 6 bases from J, leaving 26 bases between. The CDR3 is 17 amino acids. Germline assignment: CDR1 SGHAT and CDR2 FQNNGV. The CDR3 DNA follows: TGTGCCAGCAGCCCGTACACTCGCCGGGAGTTTAGAGTCGAGCAGTACTTC. Protein sequence: CASSPYTRREFRVEQYF.

The CDR3 DNA sequence: TGTGCCAGTCTTCTGGAGTTGTCGGAGACCCAGTACTTC. Protein product: CASLLELSETQYF. The chain uses TRBV2 and TRBJ2-5; no clear D gene. CDR3 length equals 13 residues. Germline V gene lookup returns CDR1 SNHLY and CDR2 FYNNEI. Trimming removed 9 bases at V and 5 bases at J, with 16 bases between.

The CDR3 spells CATGPGNILYEQYF. The CDR3 DNA sequence: TGTGCCACCGGGCCAGGGAATATACTCTACGAGCAGTACTTC. The chain is built from TRBV6-1 and TRBJ2-7, with D maybe TRBD1 (5 bases). Trimming pared 10 bases from V and 3 bases from J, leaving 19 bases between. CDR1 and CDR2 from the germline V gene are MNHNS and SASEGT. The CDR3 totals 14 residues.

This chain connects TRBV7-2 to TRBJ1-2; D is unclear. CDR3 length: 15 residues. Germline V lookup: CDR1 SGHTA, CDR2 FQGNSA. V lost 5 bases and J lost 5, with 18 bases in between. In DNA, the CDR3 is TGTGCCAGCAGCCCTCAGACTGGGATCTATTATGGCTACACCTTC. Translating it yields CASSPQTGIYYGYTF.

V is TRBV19 and J is TRBJ2-4, with D possibly TRBD2 on 5 matching bases. The length of the CDR3 is 18 residues. The germline V gene has CDR1 LNHDA and CDR2 SQIVND (reference sequence). V gave up 3 bases and J gave up 1 base, with 19 bases separating them. DNA of the CDR3: TGTGCCAGTAGTATCAGGCTCCCGGGGTTGGGGGCCAAAAACATTCAGTACTTC. It is translated as CASSIRLPGLGAKNIQYF.

V gene TRBV7-9 combines with J gene TRBJ1-1; no clear D. Trimming stripped 4 bases from V and 11 bases from J, with 14 bases between. The CDR3 contains 12 residues. Germline V gene sequence: CDR1 SEHNR, CDR2 FQNEAQ (reference sequence). The CDR3 here is CASSWEEMGAFF. The CDR3 DNA reads TGTGCCAGCAGCTGGGAAGAGATGGGCGCTTTCTTT. Drawing the rest from reference TRBV7-9 and TRBJ1-1, the complete variable domain is DTGVSQNPRHKITKRGQNVTFRCDPISEHNRLYWYRQTLGQGPEFLTYFQNEAQLEKSRLLSDRFSAERPKGSFSTLEIQRTEQGDSAMYLCASSWEEMGAFFGQGTRLTVV.

The rearrangement uses TRBV11-3 and TRBJ1-1, with unresolved D. Germline CDR1 is SGHNT and CDR2 is YENEEA. This CDR3 spans 13 amino acids. With 1 base removed from V and 1 base from J, the gap between germline ends came to 4 bases. The CDR3 here is CASSLVRNTEAFF. As DNA, the CDR3 is TGTGCCAGCAGCTTAGTTAGGAACACTGAAGCTTTCTTT.

V usage is TRBV30 and J usage is TRBJ1-2, with D uncertain. Trimming cost V 0 bases and J 3 bases, with 8 bases left between them. CDR3 length: 13 residues. Germline CDR1 GTSNPN, CDR2 SVGIG (reference sequence). The CDR3 DNA is TGTGCCTGGAGTGTACGACTTGACTATGGCTACACCTTC. It codes for CAWSVRLDYGYTF.

This clone was observed a handful of times. The V and J genes are TRBV2 and TRBJ1-5; D unclear. CDR3 length equals 13 residues. Trimming stripped 3 bases from V and 6 bases from J, with 9 bases between. CDR1 and CDR2 from the germline V gene are SNHLY and FYNNEI. CDR3 in DNA: TGTGCCAGCAGTGAGTTCACGGGTCAGCCCCAGCATTTT. It is translated as CASSEFTGQPQHF.

The chain couples TRBV5-1 to TRBJ2-3, with D perhaps being TRBD1 or TRBD2 (5 bases each). Per the germline V gene, CDR1 is SGHRS and CDR2 is YFSETQ. The germline V and J ends were trimmed by 5 bases and 0 bases, with 7 bases remaining between them. The CDR3 length is 13 residues. The CDR3 reads CASRGDSTDTQYF. The CDR3 DNA reads TGCGCCAGCAGAGGGGACAGCACAGATACGCAGTATTTT.

This chain joins TRBV10-3 and TRBJ2-1; the D gene could be TRBD1 or TRBD2 (5 bases each). The germline V and J ends were trimmed by 6 bases and 5 bases, with 11 bases remaining between them. This CDR3 is built from 13 residues. The germline gives CDR1 ENHRY, CDR2 SYGVKD. The CDR3, as DNA: TGTGCCATCAGATGGGACGAAAACAATGAGCAGTTCTTC. Protein sequence: CAIRWDENNEQFF.

The genes are TRBV27 and TRBJ1-6, with D hard to call. V lost 2 bases to trimming and J lost 5 bases, with 7 bases between them. The germline V gene encodes CDR1 MNHEY and CDR2 SMNVEV (reference sequence). This CDR3 comprises 14 residues. CDR3 loop: CASSLKVNNSPLHF. Written as DNA, the CDR3 is TGTGCCAGCAGTTTAAAGGTGAATAATTCACCCCTCCACTTT.

This chain connects TRBV29-1 to TRBJ2-1, with 9 bases aligning to TRBD1. The V segment lost 5 bases and the J segment 1 base; nucleotides outside the gene matches: 24. Per germline, CDR1 SQVTM and CDR2 ANQGSEA. The CDR3 loop spans 21 amino acids. Here the CDR3 reads CSVFRPIGQGMSSPSYNEQFF. CDR3 nucleotides: TGCAGCGTTTTCCGGCCTATAGGACAGGGGATGAGTAGCCCATCCTACAATGAGCAGTTCTTC.